These T cell receptor beta chains were read from a single sample in a study of T cells after yellow fever vaccination. TCRdb ran MiXCR on the 5' RACE reads and lists one entry per CDR3 protein. The repertoire holds approximately 350,000 distinct CDR3 sequences, with roughly 10% as singletons. The starting material was PBMCs, obtained on the day of the first yellow fever vaccination. Receptors originate from a young man who received the YFV17D yellow fever vaccine. Each CDR3 is given with its conserved first and last residue. The D gene is left open where the match is weak. Not every row has a clone size; where given, it reads once, few, many or a size class.

clone size	V gene	D gene	J gene	CDR3 protein	CDR3 DNA
few	TRBV7-3	TRBD1	TRBJ1-1	CASSVTGGHTEAFF	TGTGCCAGCAGTGTGACAGGGGGCCACACTGAAGCTTTCTTT
NA	TRBV5-1	NA	TRBJ2-1	CASSLAAEGNEQFF	TGCGCCAGCAGCTTGGCCGCGGAGGGGAATGAGCAGTTCTTC
few	TRBV6-2/TRBV6-3	NA	TRBJ2-6	CASSIDFSGANVLTF	TGTGCCAGCAGTATAGATTTCTCTGGGGCCAACGTCCTGACTTTC
many	TRBV5-1	TRBD1	TRBJ2-1	CASSAKDRGPDEQFF	TGCGCCAGCAGCGCCAAGGACAGGGGGCCAGATGAGCAGTTCTTC
few	TRBV28	NA	TRBJ2-1	CASRRQGWEQFF	TGTGCCAGCAGACGTCAGGGTTGGGAGCAGTTCTTC
few	TRBV7-6	NA	TRBJ2-2	CASSFRAATGELFF	TGTGCCAGCAGCTTCAGGGCGGCCACCGGGGAGCTGTTTTTT
NA	TRBV18	NA	TRBJ2-1	CASSPPSSGTLEQFF	TGTGCCAGCTCACCACCTTCGTCAGGTACGCTTGAGCAGTTCTTC
few	TRBV4-3	TRBD1	TRBJ2-3	CASSQGDRASRSDTQYF	TGCGCCAGCAGCCAGGGGGACAGGGCGTCGAGGTCCGATACGCAGTATTTT
few	TRBV6-5	NA	TRBJ1-5	CASSYDHGDPGGNQPQHF	TGTGCCAGCAGTTATGACCACGGGGACCCTGGGGGCAATCAGCCCCAGCATTTT
NA	TRBV7-2	NA	TRBJ1-1	CASSYYRVMNTEAFF	TGTGCCAGCAGTTATTACAGGGTCATGAACACTGAAGCTTTCTTT
NA	TRBV19	NA	TRBJ2-1	CASSSPGEQFF	TGTGCCAGTAGCTCACCAGGGGAGCAGTTCTTC
NA	TRBV28	TRBD1	TRBJ1-5	CASSLAGGGNQPQHF	TGTGCCAGCAGTTTGGCAGGGGGCGGCAATCAGCCCCAGCATTTT
NA	TRBV7-9	NA	TRBJ1-2	CASSLARKEDGYTF	TGTGCCAGCAGCTTAGCCCGCAAGGAAGATGGCTACACCTTC
many	TRBV2	TRBD1	TRBJ2-1	CASAPDRDNEQFF	TGTGCCAGCGCCCCGGACAGGGACAATGAGCAGTTCTTC
NA	TRBV5-1	NA	TRBJ1-5	CASRPGLRNQPQHF	TGCGCCAGCAGGCCGGGGCTGCGCAATCAGCCCCAGCATTTT
NA	TRBV12-3/TRBV12-4	NA	TRBJ1-5	CASSPLDSNQPQHF	TGTGCCAGCAGCCCTTTGGATAGCAATCAGCCCCAGCATTTT
few	TRBV4-2	NA	TRBJ1-1	CASSQPPRGAEAFF	TGTGCCAGCAGCCAACCCCCCCGAGGGGCTGAAGCTTTCTTT
NA	TRBV29-1	NA	TRBJ2-5	CSAGAEQETQYF	TGCAGCGCGGGAGCGGAACAAGAGACCCAGTACTTC
few	TRBV11-2	NA	TRBJ2-1	CASSHAASSYNEQFF	TGTGCCAGCAGCCACGCAGCCAGCTCCTACAATGAGCAGTTCTTC
NA	TRBV7-2	NA	TRBJ1-1	CASSSVGRGKEAFF	TGTGCCAGCAGCTCCGTGGGGAGGGGCAAAGAAGCTTTCTTT
few	TRBV7-2	NA	TRBJ2-7	CASSLAVPYEQYF	TGTGCCAGCAGCTTAGCGGTTCCCTACGAGCAGTACTTC
few	TRBV7-8	TRBD1	TRBJ1-4	CASSPTGGDEKLFF	TGTGCCAGCAGCCCGACAGGGGGAGATGAAAAACTGTTTTTT
NA	TRBV14	NA	TRBJ2-3	CASSQEPGSSTDTQYF	TGTGCCAGCAGCCAAGAACCAGGGTCTAGCACAGATACGCAGTATTTT
few	TRBV3-1	TRBD2	TRBJ2-3	CASSRSGTSGGDTQYF	TGTGCCAGCAGCCGTTCCGGGACTAGCGGGGGAGATACGCAGTATTTT
NA	TRBV7-6	NA	TRBJ2-1	CASHGLGLGTEQFF	TGTGCCAGCCACGGTTTGGGCCTGGGGACTGAGCAGTTCTTC
NA	TRBV5-1	TRBD2	TRBJ2-5	CASSPKTSGETQYF	TGCGCCAGCAGCCCTAAGACTAGCGGAGAGACCCAGTACTTC
few	TRBV18	TRBD2	TRBJ2-1	CASSEGTSGSYNEQFF	TGTGCCAGCTCAGAGGGGACTAGCGGCTCCTACAATGAGCAGTTCTTC